This TCR beta chain was profiled in a study of cytomegalovirus exposure and HLA in healthy donors (dated by TCRdb to 2016 to 2017). Describing the broader study: In an earlier analysis of under 750 of the donors, around 300 Gb of sequence data and 120 million or so unique TCR beta sequences from roughly 190 million T cells were reported. Rather than using new phenotypic data, the later analysis identified candidate immune exposures from TCR beta sequences and from how often those sequences occurred across donors. The genetic ancestry cluster associated with self-reported Caucasian donors included 65% to 90% of the roughly 400 genotyped donors. The study combined high-throughput TCR immunosequencing, statistical association of individual TCRs with disease status, and machine learning to predict cytomegalovirus infection status. The number of typed donors differed by locus: 629-630 for A, B, C, DRB1 and DQB1; 500 to 550 for DQA1; about 600 for DPA1; and around 490 for DPB1. The study profiled the T cell repertoires of more than 500 subjects by immunosequencing and related them to cytomegalovirus serostatus. A few DR-DQ haplotypes were treated as single units for association and clustering because of strong linkage in the cohort. To study patterns of TCR occurrence, a later analysis re-analyzed previously published TCR beta repertoires from more than 550 donors and added high-resolution HLA genotyping. In an earlier analysis of 500 to 650 of the donors, high-throughput TCR beta sequencing was used to judge whether each TCR beta V gene segment behaved as functional or pseudogenic. Genome-wide SNP genotypes for about 55% of the 666 donors were used in a later genetic analysis, which treated that subset as a discovery cohort. Across approximately 400 genotyped donors of the cohort, an average of roughly 200,000 unique TCR beta nucleotide sequences per donor were sequenced, and roughly 18% of those sequences were non-productive. The aim of the study was to test whether cataloging public T cell receptors could identify signatures of past pathogen exposure. All discovery cohort repertoires had been generated on a single sequencing platform. Alongside the repertoire data, information on donor age, sex, ethnicity and CMV serostatus was compiled. An early release that covered several hundred HLA-typed donors contained approximately 300 gigabases of sequencing data and tens of millions of unique TCR sequences. Besides the first cohort of 666 subjects, a separate validation cohort made up of over 100 different subjects was used. HLA typing covered class I and class II loci at four-digit resolution.

Concerning this clone: The specificity of this receptor is unknown. No much larger clone exists at a distance of one base, and base qualities are not known.

Between the V and J ends, shortened by 6 bases and 2 bases respectively, the junction contains 4 bases. From its cysteine to its phenylalanine, the CDR3 spans 12 amino acids. Just CDR3 DNA is preserved here, 36 bases in frame from base 1. For CDR1 and CDR2, the germline V gene lists MDHEN and SYDVKM. The research as a whole found: CMV serostatus was the only immune exposure information available for the cohort. Most TCR sequences were seen in very few donors, while some public TCRs were found in many individuals. In an earlier analysis of over 550 of the donors, most TCR beta V segments were observed in productive rearrangements about 87% or about 30% of the time, broadly matching IMGT annotations. A group of highly shared sequence variants was considered likely to be a technical artifact of the sequencing pipeline. In a later analysis, HLA-associated TCR beta chains showed more clonal expansion and lower generation probabilities than non-associated chains that were equally common. An association between a missense DCLRE1C variant and V-gene and J-gene trimming of TCR beta chains was found in a later genetic analysis and replicated in an independent cohort. It was suggested by the authors that the approach could potentially be generalized to other disease states and immunological phenotypes. Linkage disequilibrium might explain the correlated functional status among segregating V segments, but an unknown experimental factor could not be excluded. In a later analysis, some 17,000 TCR beta sequences were associated with specific HLA alleles at a false discovery rate of 0.05. The classifier was reported to diagnose cytomegalovirus status with high specificity and sensitivity in both the original cohort and the validation cohort. Some IMGT-functional V segments, including TRBV6-2 and TRBV6-3, could not be distinguished by the 87-base-pair reads and were therefore excluded. This cohort had only TCR beta chains sequenced, and the lack of alpha or paired-chain data limited which features could be detected. In vitro tests confirmed that a few of the cytomegalovirus-associated TCR beta chains recognize cytomegalovirus antigens. A total of 164 TCR beta chains were listed by the study as associated with cytomegalovirus. A later genetic analysis reported fewer N-insertions in productive TCRs among donors in an Asian-associated ancestry cluster than the approximately 670-donor mean. When HLA alleles, especially DR and DQ, strongly co-occurred, TCR associations were difficult to assign to individual alleles. The presence/absence analyses assumed that sequencing depth was roughly uniform across donors, and that assumption may not be true. Several of the top co-occurrence clusters appeared to be linked to parvovirus B19, influenza, CMV and Epstein-Barr virus, according to a later analysis. A later analysis found that TCR association rates varied across HLA loci, with DRB1 alleles showing the most associated TCRs and HLA-C alleles the fewest. Approximately 16 rarely observed V segments, including chromosome 9 orphons, were excluded from the earlier analysis of approximately 500 of the donors because counts were too low. Because HLA typing was unavailable for some donors at each locus, only the typed subset was used in association tests. A further reported finding was that TCR beta sequences accurately predicted the HLA-A and HLA-B alleles for most subjects in the first cohort. According to a later analysis, most CMV-associated TCR beta chains appeared to be HLA-restricted, and the HLA associations seemed to be driven largely by CMV exposure.

Libraries were built with the immunoSEQ multiplex PCR assay. The multiplex PCR relied on a mix of 60 forward primers for TCR Vbeta segments and 13 reverse primers for TCR Jbeta segments. Amplification of the CDR3 region of rearranged TCR beta genes was performed with a multiplex PCR assay on genomic DNA. The amplified TCR beta libraries were sequenced on the Illumina HiSeq System as 87-base-pair reads. The study's own analysis went as follows. A later analysis tallied roughly 78 million unique TCR beta chains across the 660 or so repertoires, and around 10 million of those chains were shared by two or more donors. A nearest-neighbor algorithm error-corrected the raw reads and collapsed the reads into unique sequences, merging closely related sequences to remove PCR and sequencing errors. Alignment of CDR3 sequences to IMGT reference sequences was used to assign V, D and J gene segments. For a sequence to be retained, at least a six-nucleotide match to both a V gene segment and a J gene segment was required. Rearrangements were classified as productive when the CDR3 lacked stop codons and remained in frame with V and J, and all other rearrangements were classified as non-productive. Following IMGT convention, CDR3 was defined as the stretch from the second conserved V-encoded cysteine up to the conserved J-encoded phenylalanine. In an earlier analysis of 587 of the donors, sequences lacking an unambiguous match to a single V gene segment were excluded. In an earlier analysis of 587 of the donors, V segments were called functional above 56.7% productive rearrangements and were called segregating when the between-donor standard deviation exceeded 5%. A statistical classification framework was developed to diagnose cytomegalovirus status using the catalog of TCR beta chain sequences. V and J gene assignment, in a later analysis, came from comparing TCR nucleotide sequences with IMGT/GENE-DB human TR gene sequences. A later analysis assigned CDR3 sequences and most-parsimonious VDJ recombination scenarios with the TCRdist pipeline. A later analysis defined each TCR beta chain by its CDR3 amino acid sequence plus V-gene family, and excluded reads lacking a unique V-gene family. In a later analysis, several hundred highly shared, low-generation-probability nucleotide sequences were removed to address suspected cross-contamination and a sequencing artifact. A later analysis calculated a clonal expansion index for each public chain from normalized within-repertoire ranks of inferred template counts. Generation probabilities in a later analysis came from a VDJ recombination model fitted to out-of-frame rearrangements, and those results were checked against IGoR. A later analysis scored TCR-TCR, TCR-HLA and TCR-CMV co-occurrence with hypergeometric tests, applying a repertoire-size bias correction to TCR pairs. False discovery rates were estimated in a later analysis by permuting HLA or CMV assignments 20 times. In a later analysis, co-occurring TCRs were grouped with DBSCAN, and TCRdist sequence similarity was added when clustering was performed within HLA-allele-positive subsets. Co-occurrence clustering excluded repertoires with fewer than 30,000 or more than 120,000 public chains, plus five with anomalous nucleotide sharing. Sourced from immuneACCESS, this table was stored by TCRdb with only in-frame sequences that have V and J called. A share of the clones is absent; for the studies checked, an unresolved V gene accounts for under half, and the remainder has no known explanation. That table supplies the V and J calls and clone size; D and trimming were determined from the DNA. The sample table shows about 160,000 clones, and 70% are seen once. The ten largest clones add up to 4% to 5% of the sample.

The cohort was made up of 666 healthy bone marrow donors. At the time of sampling, all cohort members were nominally healthy, though unrecorded immune exposures were likely present. The donor tested CMV seropositive, placing the donor among the 250 to 300 seropositive members of the cohort. A peripheral blood sample was collected from each donor, and TCR beta sequencing was performed on peripheral blood mononuclear cells. The Qiagen DNeasy Blood Extraction Kit was used to extract genomic DNA from the blood cell samples. The sample taken for sequencing was PBMCs. The TCR sequence derives from a man younger than 35 in good health and CMV-seropositive. The sequence is built from TRBV28 and TRBJ2-2, with the D gene not clear enough to name. The DNA sequence is given as TGTGCCAGCAGCCTTAACACCGGGGAGCTGTTTTTT. This is translated as CASSLNTGELFF.